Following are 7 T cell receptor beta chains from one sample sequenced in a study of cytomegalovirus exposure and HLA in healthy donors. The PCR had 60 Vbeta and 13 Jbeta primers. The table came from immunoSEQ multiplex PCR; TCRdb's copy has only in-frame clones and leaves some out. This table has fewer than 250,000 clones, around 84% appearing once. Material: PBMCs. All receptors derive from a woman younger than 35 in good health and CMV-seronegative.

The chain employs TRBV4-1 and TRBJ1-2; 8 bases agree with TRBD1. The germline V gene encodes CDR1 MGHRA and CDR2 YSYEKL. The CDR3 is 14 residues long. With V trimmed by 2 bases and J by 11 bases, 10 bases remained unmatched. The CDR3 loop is CASSQNRDRSIYTF. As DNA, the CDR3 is TGCGCCAGCAGCCAAAACCGGGACAGGTCGATTTACACCTTC.

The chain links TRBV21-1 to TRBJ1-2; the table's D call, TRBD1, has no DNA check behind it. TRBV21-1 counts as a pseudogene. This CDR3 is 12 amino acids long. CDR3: CASSDWGDRATF. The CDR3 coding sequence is TGTGCCAGCAGCGATTGGGGGGACAGGGCCACCTTC.

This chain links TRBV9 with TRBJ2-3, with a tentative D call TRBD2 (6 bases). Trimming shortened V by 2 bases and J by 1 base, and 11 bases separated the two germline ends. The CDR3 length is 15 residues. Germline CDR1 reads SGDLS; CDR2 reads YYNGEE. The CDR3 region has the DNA TGTGCCAGCAGCGTCCCCCCTAGCGGCACAGATACGCAGTATTTT. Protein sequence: CASSVPPSGTDTQYF.

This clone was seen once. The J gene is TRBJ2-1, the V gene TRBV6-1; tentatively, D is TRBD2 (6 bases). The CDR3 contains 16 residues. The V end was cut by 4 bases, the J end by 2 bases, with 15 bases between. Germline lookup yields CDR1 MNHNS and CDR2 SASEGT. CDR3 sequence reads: CASSALSGSAYNEQFF. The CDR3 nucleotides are TGTGCCAGCAGTGCCCTCTCCGGGAGCGCCTACAATGAGCAGTTCTTC.

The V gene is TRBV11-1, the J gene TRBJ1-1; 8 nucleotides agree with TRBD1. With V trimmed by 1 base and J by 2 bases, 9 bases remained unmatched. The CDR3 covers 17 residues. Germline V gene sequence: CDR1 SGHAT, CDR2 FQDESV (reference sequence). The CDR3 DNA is TGTGCCAGCAGCTTAGGACAGGGGTCGTTACGAAACACTGAAGCTTTCTTT. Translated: CASSLGQGSLRNTEAFF.

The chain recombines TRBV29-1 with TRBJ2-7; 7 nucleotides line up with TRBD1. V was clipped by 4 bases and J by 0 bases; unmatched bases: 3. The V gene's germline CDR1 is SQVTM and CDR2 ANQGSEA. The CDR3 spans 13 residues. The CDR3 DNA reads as TGCAGCGTTGGACAGGGAACCTCCTACGAGCAGTACTTC. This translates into CSVGQGTSYEQYF.

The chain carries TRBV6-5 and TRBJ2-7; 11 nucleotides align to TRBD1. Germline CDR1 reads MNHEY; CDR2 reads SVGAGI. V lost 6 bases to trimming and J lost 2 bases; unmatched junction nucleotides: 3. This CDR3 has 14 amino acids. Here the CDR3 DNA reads TGTGCCAGCAGACGGGGACAGGGGGCCTACGAGCAGTACTTC. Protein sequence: CASRRGQGAYEQYF.